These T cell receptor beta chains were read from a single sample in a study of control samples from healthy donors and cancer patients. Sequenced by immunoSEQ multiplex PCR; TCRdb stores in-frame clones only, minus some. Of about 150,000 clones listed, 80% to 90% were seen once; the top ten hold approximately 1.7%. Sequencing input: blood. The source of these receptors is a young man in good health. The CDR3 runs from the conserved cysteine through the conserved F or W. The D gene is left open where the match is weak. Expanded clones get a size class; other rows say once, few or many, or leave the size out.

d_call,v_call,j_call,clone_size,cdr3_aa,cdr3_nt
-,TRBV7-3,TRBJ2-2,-,CASGLVSGSGELFF,TGTGCCAGCGGCCTTGTGAGCGGCTCCGGGGAGCTGTTTTTT
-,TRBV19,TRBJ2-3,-,CASSRAAGAGYVDTQYF,TGTGCCAGTAGTAGGGCCGCTGGGGCAGGTTACGTAGATACGCAGTATTTT
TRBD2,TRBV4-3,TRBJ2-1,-,CASSLSGEKPYNEQFF,TGCGCCAGCAGCCTTAGCGGGGAAAAGCCCTACAATGAGCAGTTCTTC
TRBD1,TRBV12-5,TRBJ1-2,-,CASGLETGGKTYTF,TGTGCTAGTGGTTTGGAAACAGGGGGCAAGACCTACACCTTC
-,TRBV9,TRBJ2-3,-,CASSEAGDGTSTDTQYF,TGTGCCAGCAGCGAAGCCGGGGACGGAACTAGCACAGATACGCAGTATTTT
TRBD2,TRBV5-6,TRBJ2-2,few,CASSRITSGEAGELFF,TGTGCCAGCAGCCGAATAACTAGCGGGGAAGCCGGGGAGCTGTTTTTT
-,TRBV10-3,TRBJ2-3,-,CATGPRGSDTQYF,TGTGCCACCGGACCAAGGGGTTCAGATACGCAGTATTTT
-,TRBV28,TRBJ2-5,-,CASSLVQGARKMAQYF,TGTGCCAGCAGTTTAGTCCAGGGCGCCAGGAAGATGGCCCAGTACTTC
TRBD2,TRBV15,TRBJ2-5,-,CATSRGGQRGGQLETQYF,TGTGCCACCAGCAGAGGAGGGCAGCGGGGGGGCCAGTTGGAGACCCAGTACTTC
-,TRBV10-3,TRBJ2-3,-,CAISESGSPDTQYF,TGTGCCATCAGTGAGTCTGGGAGTCCAGATACGCAGTATTTT
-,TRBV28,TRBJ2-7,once,CATAGVYEQYF,TGTGCCACGGCCGGGGTCTACGAGCAGTACTTC
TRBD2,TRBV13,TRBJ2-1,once,CASSPTSGHNEQFF,TGTGCCAGCAGCCCGACTAGCGGGCACAATGAGCAGTTCTTC
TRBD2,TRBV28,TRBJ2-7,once,CASSPGTSGYEQYF,TGTGCCAGCAGTCCTGGGACTAGCGGGTACGAGCAGTACTTC
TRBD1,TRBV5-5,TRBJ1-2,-,CASSLQTGNNYGYTF,TGTGCCAGCAGCCTTCAGACAGGGAATAACTATGGCTACACCTTC
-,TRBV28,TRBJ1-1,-,CASSLGQGDMNTEAFF,TGTGCCAGCAGTTTAGGGCAGGGCGACATGAACACTGAAGCTTTCTTT
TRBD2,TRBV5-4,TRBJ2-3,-,CASSHQTSGGAKDTQYF,TGTGCCAGCAGCCACCAAACTAGCGGGGGGGCCAAGGATACGCAGTATTTT
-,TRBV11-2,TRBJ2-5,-,CASSLNGLKTQYF,TGTGCCAGCAGCTTAAACGGATTGAAGACCCAGTACTTC
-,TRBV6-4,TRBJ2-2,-,CASSDTNTGELFF,TGTGCCAGCAGTGACACGAACACCGGGGAGCTGTTTTTT
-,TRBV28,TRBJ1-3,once,CASTGISGNTIYF,TGTGCCAGTACAGGAATCTCTGGAAACACCATATATTTT
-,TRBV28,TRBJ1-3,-,CASSRGAGNTIYF,TGTGCCAGCAGCCGGGGTGCTGGAAACACCATATATTTT
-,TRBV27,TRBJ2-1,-,CASSSRLHEQFF,TGTGCCAGCAGCTCTAGACTCCATGAGCAGTTCTTC
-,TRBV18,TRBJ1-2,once,CASSPREAYGYTF,TGTGCCAGCTCACCACGGGAAGCCTATGGCTACACCTTC
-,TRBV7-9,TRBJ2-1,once,CASSLIDEQFF,TGTGCCAGCAGCTTGATAGATGAGCAGTTCTTC
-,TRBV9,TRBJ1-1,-,CASSPGTGPEAFF,TGTGCCAGCAGCCCAGGGACCGGTCCTGAAGCTTTCTTT
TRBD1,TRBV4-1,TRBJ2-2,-,CASSAPTGSGELFF,TGCGCCAGCAGCGCCCCGACAGGGTCCGGGGAGCTGTTTTTT
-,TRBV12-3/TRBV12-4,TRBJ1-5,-,CASSFKGWQPQHF,TGTGCCAGCAGTTTCAAGGGGTGGCAGCCCCAGCATTTT
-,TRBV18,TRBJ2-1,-,CASSRGEGINEQFF,TGTGCCAGCTCACGCGGCGAGGGGATTAATGAGCAGTTCTTC